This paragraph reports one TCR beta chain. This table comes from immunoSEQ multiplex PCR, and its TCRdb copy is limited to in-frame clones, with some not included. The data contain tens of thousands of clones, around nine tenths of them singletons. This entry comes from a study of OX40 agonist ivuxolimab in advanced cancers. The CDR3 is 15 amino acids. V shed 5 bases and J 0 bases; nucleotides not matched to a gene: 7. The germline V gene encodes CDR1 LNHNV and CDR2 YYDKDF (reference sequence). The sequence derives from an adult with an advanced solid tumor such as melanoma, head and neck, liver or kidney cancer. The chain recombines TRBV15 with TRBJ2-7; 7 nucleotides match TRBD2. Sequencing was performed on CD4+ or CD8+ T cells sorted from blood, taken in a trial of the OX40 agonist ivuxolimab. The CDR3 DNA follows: TGTGCCACCAGCGGGGGGGGGAGACGCTCCTACGAGCAGTACTTC. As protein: CATSGGGRRSYEQYF.